The entry that follows covers one TCR beta chain sequence. Its matching antigen is unknown. The source of the sample is a study of T-cell reconstitution after alpha-beta-depleted transplantation in children. Whole-study results and caveats: Newly generated T cells supplied most T-cell counts and diversity one year post-transplant. Where some patients showed high TCRbeta diversity at day 60, it came from recipient T cells and thymic progenitors that had survived. Several hundred expanded graft clones reportedly were the source of alpha-beta T cells about two months after transplant.

The TCRbeta library incorporated unique molecular identifiers. MiXCR was run by TCRdb on the PCR reads, yielding one entry per CDR3 protein. The sample shows about 300,000 distinct CDR3 sequences, just over 7.5% of them seen only once. The CDR3 spans 13 residues. The ends were cut back, 5 bases at V and 6 bases at J, with 10 bases in the middle. Germline lookup yields CDR1 MNHEY and CDR2 SMNVEV (reference sequence). Material: peripheral blood, obtained 360 days after TCRalphabeta/CD19-depleted stem cell transplant. The sequence came from a female patient between 2 and 15 years old who had a stem cell transplant for Fanconi anemia, so the T cells may come from the graft donor. This chain joins TRBV27 and TRBJ2-2; D is uncertain. The DNA for the CDR3 is TGTGCCAGCAGTGAACCTCGAGCCGGGGAGCTGTTTTTT. Translating gives CASSEPRAGELFF.